The entry that follows covers one T cell receptor (beta chain) sequence. This sample stems from a study of blood T cell repertoires in COVID-19. Libraries were prepared by immunoSEQ multiplex PCR; TCRdb keeps only in-frame clonotypes and omits some of them. Among some 120,000 clones listed, 60% to 85% were seen once. The CDR3 covers 15 residues. The germline CDR1 and CDR2 sequences are MNHEY and SVGAGI. With 5 bases clipped from V and 2 bases from J, the junction kept 5 bases outside the gene matches. The specimen sequenced was peripheral blood. The rearrangement joins TRBV6-5 to TRBJ2-1, with 8 nucleotides matching TRBD1. The sequence came from an older man with acute or convalescent COVID-19. CDR3 DNA sequence: TGTGCCAGCAGTCCAGACAGGGGAGCCTACAATGAGCAGTTCTTC. Protein: CASSPDRGAYNEQFF.